Listed here are 26 T cell receptor beta chains from one sample, sequenced in a study of T-cell reconstitution after alpha-beta-depleted transplantation in children. Preparation of the TCRbeta library was carried out with unique molecular identifiers. One entry per CDR3 protein results from TCRdb running MiXCR on the PCR reads. The sample contains more than 300,000 distinct CDR3 sequences, around 15% of which appear only once. The source material was PBMCs, mostly from graft donor cells, sampled 360 days after TCRalphabeta/CD19-depleted stem cell transplant. These receptors all come from a male patient aged 2-10 years who had a stem cell transplant for acute lymphoblastic leukemia, so the T cells may come from the graft donor.

This clonotype occurred a few times. The V call is TRBV28, the J call TRBJ2-3; TRBD2 aligns across 8 bases. Germline CDR1 MDHEN, CDR2 SYDVKM. Losses at the gene ends were 1 base for V and 7 bases for J; bases not matched to a gene: 13. This CDR3 has 17 residues. CDR3 bases: TGTGCCAGCAGTTTATTTATAGCGGGATCCCAACCGAATACGCAGTATTTT. It yields the protein CASSLFIAGSQPNTQYF.

The V gene is TRBV20-1, the J gene TRBJ2-1; perhaps D is TRBD1 or TRBD2 (6 bases each). V lost 5 bases, J lost 1 base, and 12 bases lay in between. The CDR3 is made up of 14 amino acids. Germline CDR1 is DFQATT and CDR2 is SNEGSKA (reference sequence). CDR3 amino acids: CSAVGGQSYNEQFF. The CDR3 DNA reads as TGCAGTGCTGTCGGGGGCCAGTCCTACAATGAGCAGTTCTTC.

J is TRBJ2-3 and V is TRBV20-1, with 9 bases aligning to TRBD1. The germline V gene has CDR1 DFQATT and CDR2 SNEGSKA (reference sequence). V was pared by 5 bases and J by 1 base, with 7 bases of the junction left unmatched. This CDR3 comprises 15 residues. The CDR3: CSAAQGARRTDTQYF. The CDR3 DNA sequence: TGCAGTGCTGCACAGGGGGCGCGTCGCACAGATACGCAGTATTTT.

V is TRBV5-8 and J is TRBJ2-2; TRBD2 is a possible D gene (6 bases). Germline-derived CDR1 and CDR2 are SGHTS and YDEGEE. The CDR3 has 16 amino acids. The V end lost 4 bases, the J end lost 4 bases, and 17 bases lay between the germline ends. The DNA of the CDR3 is TGTGCCAGCAGCCCCGGGCTAGCGTGGATCACCGGGGAGCTGTTTTTT. This sequence encodes CASSPGLAWITGELFF.

In its sample, this clonotype was seen a few times. The chain combines TRBV20-1 with TRBJ2-1; D might be TRBD2 (5 bases). The V end lost 3 bases, the J end lost 7 bases, and 10 bases lay between the germline ends. Germline CDR1 DFQATT, CDR2 SNEGSKA (reference sequence). This CDR3 comprises 12 residues. The CDR3 is CSASATSNEQFF. The CDR3 nucleotides are TGCAGTGCTAGCGCCACTAGTAATGAGCAGTTCTTC.

Comment on this clonotype: Relative to the germline gene, one junction end is altered; a read error may explain this. This sequence joins TRBV7-7 and TRBJ2-5; 9 bases agree with TRBD1. The CDR3 length is 17 residues. The germline V gene encodes CDR1 SSHAT and CDR2 FNYEAQ (reference sequence). The CDR3 sequence: CASSHTPLGQGLETQYF. CDR3 bases: TGTGCTAGCAGCCATACCCCCCTGGGACAGGGACTAGAGACCCAGTACTTC.

This clonotype appeared many times. V and J are TRBV12-3 or TRBV12-4 and TRBJ2-7; perhaps TRBD1 as D (5 bases). The CDR3 consists of 13 residues. Trimming pared 7 bases from V and 2 bases from J, leaving 12 bases between. The CDR3 DNA sequence: TGTGCCAGCATGGGGCAGGACACCTACGAGCAGTACTTC. It translates to CASMGQDTYEQYF.

This chain uses TRBV12-3 or TRBV12-4 with TRBJ1-5, with D possibly being TRBD1 (5 bases). V dropped 3 bases and J dropped 6 bases, with 9 bases sitting between them. The CDR3 contains 13 residues. CDR3 sequence reads: CASSFQGGQPQHF. The CDR3 nucleotides are TGTGCCAGCAGTTTCCAGGGAGGTCAGCCCCAGCATTTT.

This clonotype turned up a few times. The chain combines TRBV18 with TRBJ1-1; unclear D gene. The CDR3 loop spans 14 amino acids. Looked up from germline, CDR1 is KGHSH and CDR2 is LQKENI. Trimming cost V 8 bases and J 0 bases, with 13 bases left between them. The CDR3 nucleotides are TGTGCCAGCACAAAATTGCCAGTGAACACTGAAGCTTTCTTT. Amino acid sequence: CASTKLPVNTEAFF.

This clonotype was counted only a few times. This chain joins TRBV3-1 and TRBJ1-1, with a weak D call TRBD1 (5 bases). Germline values: CDR1 LGHDT, CDR2 YNNKEL (reference sequence). Trimming took off 4 bases at V and 2 bases at J, with 14 bases between the two ends. The CDR3 spans 15 residues. The CDR3 loop reads CASSLVGTLNTEAFF. The CDR3, as DNA: TGTGCCAGCAGCCTAGTCGGGACCCTAAACACTGAAGCTTTCTTT.

The V and J genes are TRBV24-1 and TRBJ1-1, with 10 bases matching TRBD1. Trimming cost V 9 bases and J 10 bases; bases outside gene matches: 10. This CDR3 is built from 13 residues. Germline values: CDR1 KGHDR, CDR2 SFDVKD. CDR3 nucleotide sequence: TGTGCCACCCGAACGGGACAGGGGTCCCCAGCTTTCTTT. Residues: CATRTGQGSPAFF.

The sample holds one count of this clonotype. The chain links TRBV4-1 to TRBJ2-5, with a tentative D call TRBD2 (5 bases). Germline lookup yields CDR1 MGHRA and CDR2 YSYEKL. Trimming cost V 4 bases and J 1 base, with 10 bases left between them. The CDR3 is made up of 14 amino acids. The CDR3 loop reads CASSPAALQETQYF. As DNA, the CDR3 is TGCGCCAGCAGCCCAGCGGCCCTCCAAGAGACCCAGTACTTC.

The table lists this clonotype with a few counts. The rearrangement links TRBV7-8 to TRBJ2-1; 7 bases fit TRBD2. The CDR3 runs to 15 residues. Germline V CDR1 and CDR2: SGHVS, FQNEAQ. V trimming: 5 bases; J trimming: 8 bases; junction bases outside the gene matches: 12. The CDR3: CASSALSGTFDEQFF. CDR3 in DNA: TGTGCCAGCAGCGCTCTAAGCGGGACCTTCGATGAGCAGTTCTTC.

This clonotype was seen many times. The chain recombines TRBV29-1 with TRBJ2-5, with D tentatively TRBD2 (6 bases). In germline, CDR1 is SQVTM, CDR2 ANQGSEA. This CDR3 contains 12 residues. V was pared by 2 bases and J by 4 bases, with 8 bases between. CDR3 nucleotide sequence: TGCAGCGTTGAACCCGGGGGAGAGACCCAGTACTTC. Residues: CSVEPGGETQYF.

This clonotype came up a few times. The CDR3 DNA follows: TGTGCCAGCAGTGAATATTTAGGGCTGACACCCCAAGAGACCCAGTACTTC. Its translation: CASSEYLGLTPQETQYF. V usage is TRBV25-1 and J usage is TRBJ2-5; D unresolved. The CDR3 is 17 residues long. The germline V gene encodes CDR1 MGHDK and CDR2 SYGVNS. V was shortened by 0 bases and J by 1 base, with 15 bases between the two germline ends.

J is TRBJ2-5 and V is TRBV3-1; TRBD2 matches at 8 bases. CDR1 LGHDT and CDR2 YNNKEL come from the germline V gene (reference sequence). V was clipped by 4 bases and J by 1 base; unmatched bases: 2. The CDR3 is 14 residues long. CDR3: CASSLSGTQETQYF. The CDR3 DNA sequence: TGTGCCAGCAGCCTTAGCGGGACCCAAGAGACCCAGTACTTC.

A few counts support this clonotype. The chain is built from TRBV5-1 and TRBJ2-2; no reliable D call. The CDR3 sequence is 14 residues long. V was clipped by 2 bases and J by 3 bases, with 8 bases between them. Germline V gene sequence: CDR1 SGHRS, CDR2 YFSETQ. CDR3 in DNA: TGCGCCAGCAGCTTTAACCTAGACACCGGGGAGCTGTTTTTT. It translates to CASSFNLDTGELFF.

V is TRBV28 and J is TRBJ1-5, with unresolved D. Germline V gives CDR1 MDHEN, CDR2 SYDVKM. V lost 2 bases to trimming and J lost 5 bases, with 22 bases between them. The CDR3 has 18 amino acids. The CDR3 DNA sequence: TGTGCCAGCAGTTTAGGGCCCGGGAGGATATGGCTTTATCAGCCCCAGCATTTT. It yields the protein CASSLGPGRIWLYQPQHF. Complete variable domain (other parts from reference TRBV28 and TRBJ1-5): DVKVTQSSRYLVKRTGEKVFLECVQDMDHENMFWYRQDPGLGLRLIYFSYDVKMKEKGDIPEGYSVSREKKERFSLILESASTNQTSMYLCASSLGPGRIWLYQPQHFGDGTRLSIL.

The chain has TRBV29-1 and TRBJ2-5, with TRBD2 identical over 9 bases. This CDR3 contains 13 residues. Looked up from germline, CDR1 is SQVTM and CDR2 is ANQGSEA. V shed 6 bases and J 1 base; nucleotides not matched to a gene: 3. The CDR3 DNA follows: TGCAGCGTGAGACTAGCGGCCCAAGAGACCCAGTACTTC. Its translation is CSVRLAAQETQYF.

The sample holds a few counts of this clonotype. The chain combines TRBV12-3 or TRBV12-4 with TRBJ2-2, with TRBD1 matching over 9 bases. J lost 7 bases, V lost 3 bases, and 15 bases had no gene match. This CDR3 region has 18 residues. CDR3 DNA sequence: TGTGCCAGCAGTTTTTGCCTCCCGGGACAGGGTATGGTCGGGGAGCTGTTTTTT. Translation: CASSFCLPGQGMVGELFF.

The rearrangement links TRBV12-5 to TRBJ2-1; D unresolved. Trimming left V 4 bases short and J 9 bases short, with 13 bases between. Per germline, CDR1 LGHNT and CDR2 FRNRAP. This CDR3 is built from 13 residues. The CDR3 nucleotides read TGTGCTAGTGGTTCCCCCACGTTGGCTGAGCAGTTCTTC. Amino acid sequence: CASGSPTLAEQFF.

This clonotype was seen only a few times. The chain carries TRBV4-2 and TRBJ2-5, with TRBD2 as a possible D gene (6 bases). CDR1 is LGHNA, CDR2 YNFKEQ, per germline. Trimming cost V 4 bases and J 1 base, with 13 bases left between them. This CDR3 has 15 residues. The CDR3 spells CASSRQPGAQETQYF. For the CDR3, the DNA is TGTGCCAGCAGCCGACAACCGGGAGCCCAAGAGACCCAGTACTTC.

This clonotype was seen only a few times. J is TRBJ2-7 and V is TRBV6-5; 7 positions match TRBD1. V lost 4 bases to trimming and J lost 4 bases; unmatched junction nucleotides: 16. The CDR3 is 17 residues long. Germline CDR1 and CDR2: MNHEY and SVGAGI. The CDR3 protein is CASSSLSLTGPFYEQYF. The CDR3 bases are TGTGCCAGCAGTTCCTTGAGTTTGACAGGGCCCTTTTACGAGCAGTACTTC.

In this sample, this clonotype turned up a few times. The chain couples TRBV7-8 to TRBJ2-7; D might be TRBD1 or TRBD2, each matching 5 bases. The CDR3 is 13 residues long. Germline lookup yields CDR1 SGHVS and CDR2 FQNEAQ. Trimming cost V 3 bases and J 3 bases, with 9 bases left between them. CDR3 in amino acids: CASSLGELYEQYF. CDR3 coding DNA: TGTGCCAGCAGCTTGGGGGAGCTCTACGAGCAGTACTTC.

This clonotype showed up many times. The chain employs TRBV29-1 and TRBJ2-7; 8 bases align to TRBD1. The CDR3 has 13 residues. V shed 6 bases and J 3 bases; nucleotides not matched to a gene: 7. Looked up from germline, CDR1 is SQVTM and CDR2 is ANQGSEA. This chain's CDR3 is CSVLTGEDYEQYF. CDR3 DNA: TGCAGCGTCCTGACAGGGGAGGACTACGAGCAGTACTTC.

V usage is TRBV9 and J usage is TRBJ2-4, with D maybe TRBD2 (5 bases). Germline V gives CDR1 SGDLS, CDR2 YYNGEE. V shed 3 bases and J shed 6 bases, with 25 bases lying between them. This CDR3 region has 18 residues. CDR3 DNA: TGTGCCAGCAGCGCCGCCCCTCCCTTGGGAGATCGTTTAAACATTCAGTACTTC. It codes for CASSAAPPLGDRLNIQYF. Full variable domain (outside the CDR3, taken from reference TRBV9 and TRBJ2-4): DSGVTQTPKHLITATGQRVTLRCSPRSGDLSVYWYQQSLDQGLQFLIQYYNGEERAKGNILERFSAQQFPDLHSELNLSSLELGDSALYFCASSAAPPLGDRLNIQYFGAGTRLSVL.